These 21 T cell receptor beta chains were all obtained from the same sample, sequenced in a study of regulatory T cells. Primers: 52 TRBV forward and 13 TRBJ reverse. The method was immunoSEQ multiplex PCR; TCRdb's version includes in-frame clones alone and lacks a portion of them. The table lists some 9,100 clones, over 70% of them singletons, with 10% in the top ten. Sequencing was performed on CD8+ T cells sorted from blood. The receptors originated from a person aged 18 to 35 with CD3G deficiency.

The genes are TRBV19 and TRBJ2-2; 10 bases line up with TRBD2. CDR1 and CDR2 from the germline V gene are LNHDA and SQIVND (reference sequence). CDR3 length equals 16 residues. The trim removed 8 bases at V and 2 bases at J, leaving 8 bases unmatched. The chain's CDR3 is CASSTIAGGNTGELFF. CDR3 DNA sequence: TGTGCCAGTTCTACCATAGCGGGAGGCAACACCGGGGAGCTGTTTTTT.

V usage is TRBV28 and J usage is TRBJ2-3; 12 positions match TRBD2. Germline V gene data show CDR1 as MDHEN and CDR2 as SYDVKM. J lost 14 bases, V lost 5 bases, and 17 bases had no gene match. The CDR3 consists of 16 residues. The CDR3 DNA follows: TGTGCCAGCAGTCCCTACAAGACTAGCGGGAGAGCACAAGTGTATTTT. It is translated as CASSPYKTSGRAQVYF. The full variable domain, in which reference TRBV28 and TRBJ2-3 provide the parts outside the CDR3, is DVKVTQSSRYLVKRTGEKVFLECVQDMDHENMFWYRQDPGLGLRLIYFSYDVKMKEKGDIPEGYSVSREKKERFSLILESASTNQTSMYLCASSPYKTSGRAQVYFGPGTRLTVL.

V gene TRBV5-1 combines with J gene TRBJ1-1; 9 positions agree with TRBD1. With V trimmed by 4 bases and J by 6 bases, 7 bases remained unmatched. Germline-derived CDR1 and CDR2 are SGHRS and YFSETQ. This CDR3 region has 14 residues. The CDR3 loop reads CASSRGQGFAEAFF. The CDR3 DNA reads TGCGCCAGCAGCAGGGGACAGGGTTTCGCTGAAGCTTTCTTT. Based on the CDR3 plus reference TRBV5-1 and TRBJ1-1, the full variable domain is KAGVTQTPRYLIKTRGQQVTLSCSPISGHRSVSWYQQTPGQGLQFLFEYFSETQRNKGNFPGRFSGRQFSNSRSEMNVSTLELGDSALYLCASSRGQGFAEAFFGQGTRLTVV.

In its sample, this clone was seen once. The chain has TRBV4-1 and TRBJ2-3; the D call may be TRBD1 or TRBD2 (7 bases each). The germline V and J ends were trimmed by 0 bases and 3 bases, with 16 bases remaining between them. This CDR3 contains 17 residues. The germline V gene has CDR1 MGHRA and CDR2 YSYEKL. CDR3 region: CASSQEEAGGGTDTQYF. The CDR3 nucleotides are TGCGCCAGCAGCCAAGAAGAGGCAGGGGGGGGGACAGATACGCAGTATTTT.

The sample holds a few counts of this clone. The J gene is TRBJ2-7, the V gene TRBV28; 7 bases fit TRBD1. With 5 bases clipped from V and 6 bases from J, the junction kept 10 bases outside the gene matches. CDR1 and CDR2 from the germline V gene are MDHEN and SYDVKM. This CDR3 is 14 amino acids long. The CDR3 reads CASSKGAGLREQYF. The CDR3 nucleotides are TGTGCCAGCAGTAAGGGGGCAGGGTTGCGCGAGCAGTACTTC.

The V call is TRBV6-1, the J call TRBJ2-4; weak D call: TRBD1 (5 bases). Trimming left V 1 base short and J 0 bases short, with 13 bases between. The germline V gene has CDR1 MNHNS and CDR2 SASEGT. The CDR3 is 17 amino acids. This chain's CDR3 is CASSEVGRQRAKNIQYF. CDR3 sequence (DNA): TGTGCCAGCAGTGAAGTCGGTCGACAGAGAGCCAAAAACATTCAGTACTTC.

The chain recombines TRBV7-9 with TRBJ2-2, with D perhaps matching TRBD1 (5 bases). Germline V gene lookup returns CDR1 SEHNR and CDR2 FQNEAQ (reference sequence). This CDR3 spans 14 amino acids. Trimming removed 5 bases from V and 0 bases from J, with 7 bases in between. CDR3 DNA sequence: TGTGCCAGCAGCGTGACAGCGAACACCGGGGAGCTGTTTTTT. Protein sequence: CASSVTANTGELFF. The full variable domain, with the rest looked up from reference TRBV7-9 and TRBJ2-2, is DTGVSQNPRHKITKRGQNVTFRCDPISEHNRLYWYRQTLGQGPEFLTYFQNEAQLEKSRLLSDRFSAERPKGSFSTLEIQRTEQGDSAMYLCASSVTANTGELFFGEGSRLTVL.

This clone was counted between two and nine times. The V and J genes are TRBV19 and TRBJ1-1; a weak D match, TRBD1 (6 bases). This CDR3 region has 16 residues. Trimming left V 3 bases short and J 6 bases short, with 20 bases between. Germline V gene data show CDR1 as LNHDA and CDR2 as SQIVND (reference sequence). CDR3 bases: TGTGCCAGTAGTATTGCTACCGGGGCGGGGGCGCCTGAAGCTTTCTTT. Residues: CASSIATGAGAPEAFF.

The CDR3: CASTWTGENTEAFF. CDR3 nucleotide sequence: TGTGCCAGCACTTGGACAGGGGAGAACACTGAAGCTTTCTTT. The chain carries TRBV6-1 and TRBJ1-1; 9 positions match TRBD1. The germline V gene has CDR1 MNHNS and CDR2 SASEGT. This CDR3 is 14 amino acids long. V lost 7 bases and J lost 1; bases outside the gene matches: 4.

This chain joins TRBV6-1 and TRBJ1-2; perhaps TRBD1 as D (6 bases). V was pared by 8 bases and J by 4 bases, with 20 bases between. The CDR3 covers 15 residues. CDR1 and CDR2 (germline): MNHNS, SASEGT. CDR3 in amino acids: CASHPQGKRRYGYTF. CDR3 sequence (DNA): TGTGCCAGCCACCCCCAGGGGAAGAGGCGCTATGGCTACACCTTC.

The chain is built from TRBV28 and TRBJ2-7; D gene ambiguous. CDR3 length: 12 residues. V lost 3 bases and J 8 bases, leaving 11 bases between the germline ends. Germline V gene data show CDR1 as MDHEN and CDR2 as SYDVKM. CDR3 coding DNA: TGTGCCAGCAGTTTGGGGATAGGGAAGCAGTACTTC. This sequence encodes CASSLGIGKQYF.

Only one count was recorded for this clone. V is TRBV6-1 and J is TRBJ1-4, with TRBD1 identical over 7 bases. Germline CDR1 MNHNS, CDR2 SASEGT. The CDR3 is made up of 13 amino acids. V shed 8 bases and J 7 bases; nucleotides not matched to a gene: 7. The CDR3 is CASRRQGGEKLFF. CDR3 in DNA: TGTGCCAGCCGACGACAGGGAGGTGAAAAACTGTTTTTT.

The V call is TRBV5-1, the J call TRBJ1-1; D gene uncertain. This CDR3 is built from 13 residues. CDR1 is SGHRS, CDR2 YFSETQ, per germline. Trimming took 2 bases from V and 6 from J, leaving 11 bases between them. CDR3 amino acids: CASSLLGMAEAFF. The CDR3 nucleotides read TGCGCCAGCAGCTTACTCGGGATGGCTGAAGCTTTCTTT.

The J gene is TRBJ1-6, the V gene TRBV27, with D unresolved. This CDR3 contains 13 residues. V lost 3 bases to trimming and J lost 9 bases, with 9 bases between them. In germline, CDR1 is MNHEY, CDR2 SMNVEV (reference sequence). The CDR3 DNA is TGTGCCAGCAGTTTCGCCTCAGGTTCACCCCTCCACTTT. It is translated as CASSFASGSPLHF.

In this sample, this clone turned up once. The V and J genes are TRBV28 and TRBJ2-7; no firm D call. Trimming shortened V by 2 bases and J by 4 bases, and 3 bases separated the two germline ends. This CDR3 comprises 11 residues. Germline V lookup: CDR1 MDHEN, CDR2 SYDVKM. The CDR3 bases are TGTGCCAGCAGTTTAGGGTACGAGCAGTACTTC. Translating gives CASSLGYEQYF.

V gene TRBV10-3 combines with J gene TRBJ2-7, with TRBD2 matching over 9 bases. Unmatched junction bases numbered 11, after V lost 10 bases and J lost 4 bases. The germline CDR1 and CDR2 sequences are ENHRY and SYGVKD. This CDR3 has 14 amino acids. The CDR3 DNA follows: TGTGCCAGCAGCTCTAGCGGGATGCCGTACGAGCAGTACTTC. This translates into CASSSSGMPYEQYF.

The CDR3 DNA follows: TGTGCCAGCAGTGAAGTACGGGGGAGCTCCTACGAGCAGTACTTC. Translation: CASSEVRGSSYEQYF. The chain employs TRBV6-1 and TRBJ2-7; maybe TRBD2 (6 bases). V was cut by 1 base and J by 0 bases, with 10 bases left in between. This CDR3 is built from 15 residues. The V gene's germline CDR1 is MNHNS and CDR2 SASEGT.

V usage is TRBV21-1 and J usage is TRBJ2-1; TRBD2 reflects the table's D call only, with no check against the DNA. TRBV21-1 is given as a pseudogene. This CDR3 comprises 17 residues. The CDR3 loop is CASSSCGTSGFYNEQFF. CDR3 sequence (DNA): TGTGCCAGCAGCTCCTGCGGGACTAGCGGTTTTTACAATGAGCAGTTCTTC.

The CDR3 region is CASVQNWNTEAFF. CDR3 nucleotide sequence: TGTGCCAGCGTACAGAATTGGAACACTGAAGCTTTCTTT. The rearrangement links TRBV6-1 to TRBJ1-1; D unclear. The V end lost 8 bases, the J end lost 1 base, and 11 bases lay between the germline ends. CDR3 length: 13 residues. CDR1 is MNHNS, CDR2 SASEGT, per germline.

The V call is TRBV27, the J call TRBJ2-1; D gene ambiguous. Germline CDR1 MNHEY, CDR2 SMNVEV (reference sequence). This CDR3 contains 13 residues. Trimming took off 5 bases at V and 9 bases at J, with 14 bases between the two ends. CDR3 region: CASSPPLWGEQFF. In DNA form, the CDR3 reads TGTGCCAGCAGTCCGCCCCTCTGGGGTGAGCAGTTCTTC.

The rearrangement uses TRBV28 and TRBJ2-3; 7 bases are a match to TRBD1. After removal of 4 bases from V and 6 bases from J, the junction contained 22 bases not matched to a gene. This CDR3 comprises 19 residues. Germline CDR1 is MDHEN and CDR2 is SYDVKM. The CDR3 nucleotides are TGTGCCAGCAGTTCACTCGTAAGCGACAGGGTTCACATGCACGATACGCAGTATTTT. This encodes CASSSLVSDRVHMHDTQYF.